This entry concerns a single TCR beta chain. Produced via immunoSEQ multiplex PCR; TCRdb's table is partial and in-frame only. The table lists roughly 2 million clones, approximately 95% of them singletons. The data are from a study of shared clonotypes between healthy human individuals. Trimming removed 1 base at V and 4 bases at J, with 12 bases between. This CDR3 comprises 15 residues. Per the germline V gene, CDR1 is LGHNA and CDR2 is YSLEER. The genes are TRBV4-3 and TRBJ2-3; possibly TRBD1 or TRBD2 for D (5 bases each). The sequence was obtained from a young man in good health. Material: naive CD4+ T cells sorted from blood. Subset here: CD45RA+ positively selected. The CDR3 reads CASSQGPGSADTQYF. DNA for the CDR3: TGCGCCAGCAGCCAAGGGCCAGGGAGTGCAGATACGCAGTATTTT.